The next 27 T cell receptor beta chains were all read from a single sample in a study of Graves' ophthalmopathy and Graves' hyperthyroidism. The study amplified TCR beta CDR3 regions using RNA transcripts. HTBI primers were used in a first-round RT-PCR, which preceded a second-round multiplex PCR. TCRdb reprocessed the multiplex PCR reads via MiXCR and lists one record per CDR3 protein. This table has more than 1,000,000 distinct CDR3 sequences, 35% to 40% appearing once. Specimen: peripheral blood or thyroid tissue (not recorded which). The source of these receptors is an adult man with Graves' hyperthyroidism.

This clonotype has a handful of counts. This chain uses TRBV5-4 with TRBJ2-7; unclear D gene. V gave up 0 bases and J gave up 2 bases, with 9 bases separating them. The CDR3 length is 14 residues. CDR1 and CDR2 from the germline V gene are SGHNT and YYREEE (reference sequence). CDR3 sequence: CASSLARQPYEQYF. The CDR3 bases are TGTGCCAGCAGCTTGGCCCGGCAACCCTACGAGCAGTACTTC.

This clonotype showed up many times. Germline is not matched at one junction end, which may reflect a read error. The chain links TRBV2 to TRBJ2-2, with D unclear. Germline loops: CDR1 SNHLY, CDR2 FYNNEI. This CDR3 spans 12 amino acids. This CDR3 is CASREGNGELFF. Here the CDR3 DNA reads TGTGCCAGCAGGGAAGGAAACGGGGAGCTGTTTTTT.

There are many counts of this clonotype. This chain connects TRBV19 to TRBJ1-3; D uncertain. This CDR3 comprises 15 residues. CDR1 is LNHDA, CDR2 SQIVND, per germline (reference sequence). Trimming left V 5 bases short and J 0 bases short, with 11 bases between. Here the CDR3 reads CASSLTSGSGNTIYF. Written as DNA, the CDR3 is TGTGCCAGTAGTCTGACATCCGGCTCTGGAAACACCATATATTTT.

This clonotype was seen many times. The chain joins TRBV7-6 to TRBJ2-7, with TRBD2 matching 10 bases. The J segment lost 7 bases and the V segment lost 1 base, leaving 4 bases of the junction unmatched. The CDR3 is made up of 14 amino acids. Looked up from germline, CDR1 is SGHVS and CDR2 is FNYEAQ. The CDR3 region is CASSLELAGVEQYF. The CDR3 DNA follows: TGTGCCAGCAGCTTAGAGCTAGCGGGAGTTGAGCAGTACTTC. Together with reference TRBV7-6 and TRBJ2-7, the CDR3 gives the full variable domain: GAGVSQSPRYKVTKRGQDVALRCDPISGHVSLYWYRQALGQGPEFLTYFNYEAQQDKSGLPNDRFSAERPEGSISTLTIQRTEQRDSAMYRCASSLELAGVEQYFGPGTRLTVT.

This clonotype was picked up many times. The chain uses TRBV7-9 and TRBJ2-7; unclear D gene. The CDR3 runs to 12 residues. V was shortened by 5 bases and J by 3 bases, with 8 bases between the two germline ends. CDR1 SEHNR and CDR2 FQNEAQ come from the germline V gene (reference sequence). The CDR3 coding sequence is TGTGCCAGCAGCGGCAGAAACTACGAGCAGTACTTC. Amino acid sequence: CASSGRNYEQYF.

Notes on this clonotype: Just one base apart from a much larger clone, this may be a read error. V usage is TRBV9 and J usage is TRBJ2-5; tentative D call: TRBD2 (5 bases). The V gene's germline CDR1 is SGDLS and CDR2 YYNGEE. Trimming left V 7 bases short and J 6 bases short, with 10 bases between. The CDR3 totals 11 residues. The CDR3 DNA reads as TGTGCCAGCGGAACGGGGAAGACCCAGTACTTC. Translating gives CASGTGKTQYF.

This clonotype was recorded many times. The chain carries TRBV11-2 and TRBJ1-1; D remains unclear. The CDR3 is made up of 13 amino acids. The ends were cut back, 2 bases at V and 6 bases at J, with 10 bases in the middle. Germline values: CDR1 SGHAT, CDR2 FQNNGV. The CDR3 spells CASSLSIPSEAFF. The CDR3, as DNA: TGTGCCAGCAGCTTATCGATCCCCTCTGAAGCTTTCTTT.

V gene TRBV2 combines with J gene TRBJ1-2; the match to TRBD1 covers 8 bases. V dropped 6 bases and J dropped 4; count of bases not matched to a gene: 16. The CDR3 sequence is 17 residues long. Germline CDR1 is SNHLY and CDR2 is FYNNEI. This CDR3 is CASSLARGRSSLYGYTF. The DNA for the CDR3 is TGTGCCAGCAGCTTAGCCAGGGGGCGCAGCTCCCTCTATGGCTACACCTTC. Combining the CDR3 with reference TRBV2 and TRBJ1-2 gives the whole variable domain EPEVTQTPSHQVTQMGQEVILRCVPISNHLYFYWYRQILGQKVEFLVSFYNNEISEKSEIFDDQFSVERPDGSNFTLKIRSTKLEDSAMYFCASSLARGRSSLYGYTFGSGTRLTVV.

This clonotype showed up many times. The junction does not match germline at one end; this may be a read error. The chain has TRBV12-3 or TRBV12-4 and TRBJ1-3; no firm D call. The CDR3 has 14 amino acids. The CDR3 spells CASSLGVSGNTIYF. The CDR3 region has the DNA TGTGCCAGCAGCTTAGGCGTTTCGGGAAACACCATATATTTT.

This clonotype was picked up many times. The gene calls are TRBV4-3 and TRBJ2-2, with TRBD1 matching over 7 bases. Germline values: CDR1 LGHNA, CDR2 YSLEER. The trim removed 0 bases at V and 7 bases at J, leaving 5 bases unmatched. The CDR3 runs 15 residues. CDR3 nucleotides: TGCGCCAGCAGCCAAGAGGGACGGACAGGCGGGGAGCTGTTTTTT. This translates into CASSQEGRTGGELFF.

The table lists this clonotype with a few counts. CDR3 DNA: TGTGCCAGCAGCCCGGCGGGAAGGCTCGGGCAAGGCGGGGAGCTGTTTTTT. The encoded protein is CASSPAGRLGQGGELFF. The rearrangement joins TRBV25-1 to TRBJ2-2; D might be TRBD2 (6 bases). V dropped 6 bases and J dropped 7 bases, with 24 bases sitting between them. Per the germline V gene, CDR1 is MGHDK and CDR2 is SYGVNS. CDR3 length: 17 residues.

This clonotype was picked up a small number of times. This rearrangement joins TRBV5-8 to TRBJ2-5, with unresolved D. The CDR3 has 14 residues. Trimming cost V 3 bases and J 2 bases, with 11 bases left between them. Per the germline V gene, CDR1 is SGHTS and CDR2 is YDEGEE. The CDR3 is CASSYLDQQETQYF. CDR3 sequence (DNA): TGTGCCAGCAGCTACCTGGACCAGCAAGAGACCCAGTACTTC.

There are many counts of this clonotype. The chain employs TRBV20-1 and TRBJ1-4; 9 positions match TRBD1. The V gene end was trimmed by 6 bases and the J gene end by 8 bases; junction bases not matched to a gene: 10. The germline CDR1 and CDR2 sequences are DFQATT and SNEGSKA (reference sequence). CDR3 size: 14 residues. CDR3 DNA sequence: TGCAGTGCGGACCGGGGACAGGGATTGGAAAAACTGTTTTTT. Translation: CSADRGQGLEKLFF.

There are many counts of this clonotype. CDR3 sequence: CASSRGGQPQHF. The CDR3 region has the DNA TGTGCCAGCAGCCGGGGTGGTCAGCCCCAGCATTTT. This chain connects TRBV12-3 or TRBV12-4 to TRBJ1-5; D call uncertain. The CDR3 totals 12 residues. The V end was cut by 6 bases, the J end by 6 bases, with 9 bases between.

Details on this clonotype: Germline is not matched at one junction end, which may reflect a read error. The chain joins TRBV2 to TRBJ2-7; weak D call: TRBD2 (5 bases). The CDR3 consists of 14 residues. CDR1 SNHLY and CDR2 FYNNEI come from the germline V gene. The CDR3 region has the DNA TGTGCCAGCAGTGAAGCGGGGTACACCGGGGAGCTGTACTTC. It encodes CASSEAGYTGELYF.

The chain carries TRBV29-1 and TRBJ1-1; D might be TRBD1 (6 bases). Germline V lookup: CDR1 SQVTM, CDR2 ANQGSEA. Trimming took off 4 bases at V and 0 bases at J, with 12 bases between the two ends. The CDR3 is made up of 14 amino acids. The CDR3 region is CSVVGGHLNTEAFF. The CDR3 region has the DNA TGCAGCGTTGTTGGGGGACACTTGAACACTGAAGCTTTCTTT.

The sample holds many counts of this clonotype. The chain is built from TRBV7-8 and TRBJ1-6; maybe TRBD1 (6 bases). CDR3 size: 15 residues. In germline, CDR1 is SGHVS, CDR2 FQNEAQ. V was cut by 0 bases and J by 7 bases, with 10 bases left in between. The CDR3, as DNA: TGTGCCAGCAGCTTAGCGAGGGGGAGCAATTCACCCCTCCACTTT. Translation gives CASSLARGSNSPLHF.

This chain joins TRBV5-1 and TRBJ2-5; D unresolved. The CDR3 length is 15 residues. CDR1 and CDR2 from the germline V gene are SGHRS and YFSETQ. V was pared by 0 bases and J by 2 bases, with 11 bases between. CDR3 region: CASSLDGRRQETQYF. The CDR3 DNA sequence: TGCGCCAGCAGCTTGGATGGCAGGAGACAAGAGACCCAGTACTTC.

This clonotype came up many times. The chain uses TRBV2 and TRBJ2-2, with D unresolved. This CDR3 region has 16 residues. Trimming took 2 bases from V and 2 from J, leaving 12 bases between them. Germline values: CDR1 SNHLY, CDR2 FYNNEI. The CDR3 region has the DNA TGTGCCAGCAGTGAAACTTTGGCAGATAACACCGGGGAGCTGTTTTTT. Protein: CASSETLADNTGELFF.

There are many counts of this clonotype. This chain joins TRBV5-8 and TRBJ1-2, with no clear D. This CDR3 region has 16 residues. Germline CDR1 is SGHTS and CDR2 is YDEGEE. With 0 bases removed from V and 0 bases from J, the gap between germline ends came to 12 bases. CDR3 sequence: CASSLDLGSANYGYTF. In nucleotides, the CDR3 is TGTGCCAGCAGCTTGGATCTGGGGTCGGCTAACTATGGCTACACCTTC.

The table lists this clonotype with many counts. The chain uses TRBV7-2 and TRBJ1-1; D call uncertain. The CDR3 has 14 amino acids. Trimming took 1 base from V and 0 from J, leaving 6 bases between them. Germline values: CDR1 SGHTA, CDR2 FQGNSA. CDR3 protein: CASSLEGMNTEAFF. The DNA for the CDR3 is TGTGCCAGCAGCTTAGAAGGAATGAACACTGAAGCTTTCTTT.

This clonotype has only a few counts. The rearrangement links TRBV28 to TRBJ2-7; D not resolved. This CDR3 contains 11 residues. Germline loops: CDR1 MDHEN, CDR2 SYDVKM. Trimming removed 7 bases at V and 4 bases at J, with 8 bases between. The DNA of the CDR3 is TGTGCCAGCATAAGAGGATACGAGCAGTACTTC. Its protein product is CASIRGYEQYF. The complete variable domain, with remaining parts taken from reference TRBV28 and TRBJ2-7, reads DVKVTQSSRYLVKRTGEKVFLECVQDMDHENMFWYRQDPGLGLRLIYFSYDVKMKEKGDIPEGYSVSREKKERFSLILESASTNQTSMYLCASIRGYEQYFGPGTRLTVT.

The CDR3, as DNA: TGCAGTGCGAGGGCGGGGACGTTAGCTAAGCATGGTTTCTTT. It specifies CSARAGTLAKHGFF. The chain recombines TRBV20-1 with TRBJ1-1, with a possible D match to TRBD1 (5 bases). CDR3 size: 14 residues. Germline values: CDR1 DFQATT, CDR2 SNEGSKA (reference sequence). V was pared by 6 bases and J by 13 bases, with 27 bases between.

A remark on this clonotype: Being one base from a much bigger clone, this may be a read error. The CDR3 here is CGALLLTRDAYAYEQYF. The CDR3 coding sequence is TGCGGCGCCTTACTCCTCACCCGGGACGCCTACGCCTACGAGCAGTACTTC. J is TRBJ2-7 and V is TRBV29-1; D could derive from TRBD1 or TRBD2 (5 bases each). The V gene's germline CDR1 is SQVTM and CDR2 ANQGSEA. The CDR3 runs to 17 residues.

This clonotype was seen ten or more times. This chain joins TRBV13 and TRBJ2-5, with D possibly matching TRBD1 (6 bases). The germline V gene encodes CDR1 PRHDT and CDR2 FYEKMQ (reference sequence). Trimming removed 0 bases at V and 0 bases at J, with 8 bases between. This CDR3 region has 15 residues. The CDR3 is CASSLGGGDQETQYF. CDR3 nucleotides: TGTGCCAGCAGCTTAGGAGGGGGAGACCAAGAGACCCAGTACTTC.

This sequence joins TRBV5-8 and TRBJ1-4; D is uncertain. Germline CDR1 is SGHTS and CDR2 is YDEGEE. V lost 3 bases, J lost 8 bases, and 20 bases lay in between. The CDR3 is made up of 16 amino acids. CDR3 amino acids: CASSYLPGLLGEKLFF. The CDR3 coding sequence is TGTGCCAGCAGCTACTTGCCCGGGCTCCTAGGGGAAAAACTGTTTTTT.

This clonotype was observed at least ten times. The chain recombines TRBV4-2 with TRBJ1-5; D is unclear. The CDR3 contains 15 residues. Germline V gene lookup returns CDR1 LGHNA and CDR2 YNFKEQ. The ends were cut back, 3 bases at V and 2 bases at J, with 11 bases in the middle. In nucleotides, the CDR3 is TGTGCCAGCAGCCACGAAGGCCGAGGCAATCAGCCCCAGCATTTT. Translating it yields CASSHEGRGNQPQHF.